The following is a TCR beta chain sequence with its context. The target antigen is unknown. No infections or other immune events were documented during collection. The CDR3 is 12 amino acids. The germline CDR1 and CDR2 sequences are MNHEY and SVGAGI. V was clipped by 7 bases and J by 5 bases, with 9 bases between them. The data are from a study of identifying expanded T cells in peripheral blood. Some clones are missing from TCRdb's copy, which holds only in-frame ones; the method was immunoSEQ multiplex PCR. This repertoire shows around 94,000 clones, roughly 85% found once; its top ten account for around 4.5%. General study results and limits: Clone count variance between roughly 2-week samples rose with total template count. Differentially abundant clones: around 1.2 between replicates, 16.4 at roughly 15 days, less than 20 at four.

The TCR originated in a person between 18 and 75 years old in good health. The chain links TRBV6-5 to TRBJ1-5, with unresolved D. Material: blood. This chain's CDR3 is CASTTGYQPQHF. For the CDR3, the DNA is TGTGCCAGCACCACGGGGTATCAGCCCCAGCATTTT.